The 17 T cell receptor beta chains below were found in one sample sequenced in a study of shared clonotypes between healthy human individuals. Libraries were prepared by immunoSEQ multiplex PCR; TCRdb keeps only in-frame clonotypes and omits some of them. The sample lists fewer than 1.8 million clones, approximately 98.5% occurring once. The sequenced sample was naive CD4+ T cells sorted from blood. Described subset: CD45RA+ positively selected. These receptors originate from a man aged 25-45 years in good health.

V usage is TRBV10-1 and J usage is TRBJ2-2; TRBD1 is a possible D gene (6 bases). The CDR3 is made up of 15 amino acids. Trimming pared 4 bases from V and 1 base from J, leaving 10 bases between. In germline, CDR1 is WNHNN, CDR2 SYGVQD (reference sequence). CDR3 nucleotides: TGCGCCAGCAGTGCCTTGACAGGGAACACCGGGGAGCTGTTTTTT. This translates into CASSALTGNTGELFF.

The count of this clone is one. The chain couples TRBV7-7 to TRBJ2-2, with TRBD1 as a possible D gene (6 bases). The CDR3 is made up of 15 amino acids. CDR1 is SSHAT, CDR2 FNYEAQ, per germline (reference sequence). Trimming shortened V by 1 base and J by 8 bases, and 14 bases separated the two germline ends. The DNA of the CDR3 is TGTGCCAGCAGCTTAGTCGCAGGGGTGGCGGGGGAGCTGTTTTTT. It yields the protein CASSLVAGVAGELFF.

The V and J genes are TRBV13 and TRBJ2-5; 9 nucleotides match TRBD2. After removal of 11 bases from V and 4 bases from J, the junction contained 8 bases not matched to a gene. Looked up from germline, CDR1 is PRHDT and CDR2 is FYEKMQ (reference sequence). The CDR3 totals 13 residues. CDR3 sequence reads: CASGAGGGETQYF. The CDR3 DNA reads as TGTGCCTCCGGAGCGGGAGGCGGAGAGACCCAGTACTTC.

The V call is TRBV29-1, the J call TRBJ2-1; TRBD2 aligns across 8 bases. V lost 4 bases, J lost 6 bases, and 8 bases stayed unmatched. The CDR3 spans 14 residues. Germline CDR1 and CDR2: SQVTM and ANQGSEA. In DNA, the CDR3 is TGCAGCGTTGCAGGACGGCTAGCGGGCAATGAGCAGTTCTTC. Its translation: CSVAGRLAGNEQFF.

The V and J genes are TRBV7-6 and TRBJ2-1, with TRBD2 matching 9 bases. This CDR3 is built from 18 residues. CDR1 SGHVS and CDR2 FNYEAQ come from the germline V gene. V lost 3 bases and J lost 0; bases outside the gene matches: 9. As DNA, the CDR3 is TGTGCCAGCAGCTTCTCAGCGGGAGGCAGAAGCTCCTACAATGAGCAGTTCTTC. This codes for CASSFSAGGRSSYNEQFF.

The CDR3 bases are TGTGCCAGCACCTCACCACAGGGGGCGACGGACGATGAGCAGTTCTTC. It encodes CASTSPQGATDDEQFF. The chain combines TRBV28 with TRBJ2-1; 9 nucleotides line up with TRBD1. V shed 7 bases and J 8 bases; nucleotides not matched to a gene: 15. CDR1 MDHEN and CDR2 SYDVKM come from the germline V gene. This CDR3 is built from 16 residues.

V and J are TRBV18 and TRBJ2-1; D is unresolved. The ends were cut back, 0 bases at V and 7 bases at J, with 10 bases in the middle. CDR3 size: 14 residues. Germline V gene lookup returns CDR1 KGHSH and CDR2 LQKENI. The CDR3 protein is CASSPPLRVNEQFF. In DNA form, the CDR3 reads TGTGCCAGCTCACCACCGTTAAGAGTTAATGAGCAGTTCTTC.

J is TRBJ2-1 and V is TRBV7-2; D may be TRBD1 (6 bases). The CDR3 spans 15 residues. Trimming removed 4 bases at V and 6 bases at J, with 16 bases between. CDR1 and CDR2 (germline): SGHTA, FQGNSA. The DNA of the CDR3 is TGTGCCAGCAGCTCAGGGGCCCTTGTGGGCAATGAGCAGTTCTTC. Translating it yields CASSSGALVGNEQFF.

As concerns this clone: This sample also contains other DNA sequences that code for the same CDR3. CDR3 bases: TGTGCCAGCAGGGACAGAGGGGAGACCCAGTACTTC. It codes for CASRDRGETQYF. The chain employs TRBV2 and TRBJ2-5; D possibly corresponds to TRBD1 (6 bases). CDR1 and CDR2 (germline): SNHLY, FYNNEI. The V end lost 6 bases, the J end lost 5 bases, and 10 bases lay between the germline ends. This CDR3 has 12 residues.

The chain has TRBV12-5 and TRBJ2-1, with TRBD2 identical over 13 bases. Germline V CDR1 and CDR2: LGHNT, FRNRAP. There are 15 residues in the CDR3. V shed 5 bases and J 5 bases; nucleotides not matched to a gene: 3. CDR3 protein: CASGLGLAGDNEQFF. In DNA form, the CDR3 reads TGTGCTAGTGGTCTCGGACTAGCGGGGGACAATGAGCAGTTCTTC.

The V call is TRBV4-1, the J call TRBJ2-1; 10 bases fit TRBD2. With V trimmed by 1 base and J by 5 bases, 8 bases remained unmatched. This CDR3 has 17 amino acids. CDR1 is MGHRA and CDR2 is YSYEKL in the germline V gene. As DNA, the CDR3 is TGCGCCAGCAGCCAAGTACCTAGCGGGAGAGGTAACAATGAGCAGTTCTTC. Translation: CASSQVPSGRGNNEQFF.

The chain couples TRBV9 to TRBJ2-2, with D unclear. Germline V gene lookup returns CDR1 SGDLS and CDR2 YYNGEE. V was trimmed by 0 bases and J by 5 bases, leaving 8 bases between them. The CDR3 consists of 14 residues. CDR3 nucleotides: TGTGCCAGCAGCGTAGGACCGTTGACCGGGGAGCTGTTTTTT. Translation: CASSVGPLTGELFF.

The CDR3 reads CATKETSSGSSYEQYF. The CDR3 nucleotides read TGCGCCACCAAAGAAACTAGCAGTGGAAGCTCCTACGAGCAGTACTTC. The chain combines TRBV5-1 with TRBJ2-7, with D possibly being TRBD2 (6 bases). The V end was cut by 9 bases, the J end by 0 bases, with 22 bases between. The CDR3 contains 16 residues. Germline assignment: CDR1 SGHRS and CDR2 YFSETQ.

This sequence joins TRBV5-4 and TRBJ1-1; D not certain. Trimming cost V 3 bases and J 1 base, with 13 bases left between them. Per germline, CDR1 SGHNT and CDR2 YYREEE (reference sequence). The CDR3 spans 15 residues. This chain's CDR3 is CASSSPLGKNTEAFF. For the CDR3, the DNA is TGTGCCAGCAGCTCCCCCCTGGGGAAGAACACTGAAGCTTTCTTT.

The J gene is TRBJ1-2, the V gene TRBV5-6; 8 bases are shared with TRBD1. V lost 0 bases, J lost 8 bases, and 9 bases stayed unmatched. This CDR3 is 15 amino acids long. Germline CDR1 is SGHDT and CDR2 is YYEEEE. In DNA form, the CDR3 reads TGTGCCAGCAGCTTGGAGGGGCAGGGGGCAGGCGGCTACACCTTC. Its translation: CASSLEGQGAGGYTF.

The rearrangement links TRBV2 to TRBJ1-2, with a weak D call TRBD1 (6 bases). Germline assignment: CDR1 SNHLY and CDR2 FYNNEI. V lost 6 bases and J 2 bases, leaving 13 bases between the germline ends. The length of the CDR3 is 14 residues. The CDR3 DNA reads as TGTGCCAGCAGGGTGGACAGTACGAACTATGGCTACACCTTC. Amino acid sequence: CASRVDSTNYGYTF.

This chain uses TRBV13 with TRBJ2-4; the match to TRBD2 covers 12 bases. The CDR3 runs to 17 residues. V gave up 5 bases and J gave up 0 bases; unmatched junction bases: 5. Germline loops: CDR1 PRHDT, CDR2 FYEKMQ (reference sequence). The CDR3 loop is CASSETSGGLAKNIQYF. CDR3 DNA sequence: TGTGCCAGCAGCGAGACTAGCGGGGGATTAGCCAAAAACATTCAGTACTTC.